This T cell receptor (beta chain) was documented in a study of T cell repertoires in cytomegalovirus infection. Whole-study context: Recently identified HLA-C-restricted CMV epitopes and well-studied HLA-B-restricted CMV epitopes were used by the study.

The study's findings and limits: Within the response measured ex vivo, HLA-C-restricted CMV-specific TCR beta clonotypes were dominant.

From the reads, TCRdb called clonotypes with MiXCR, one entry per CDR3 protein. Found here are approximately 730,000 distinct CDR3 sequences, around 30% of them singletons; the top ten hold about 20%. CDR3 length: 17 residues. The germline CDR1 and CDR2 sequences are SGHNT and YYREEE (reference sequence). Trimming removed 4 bases from V and 3 bases from J; junction bases left unmatched: 9. The table lists this clonotype with a few counts. Its specificity is unknown. The source of this sequence is a human donor in good health (CMV status not recorded). Some clones in this sample may be carry-over from other donors' samples. Sequenced material: cultured PBMCs, taken from culture after CMV antigen stimulation. The chain has TRBV5-4 and TRBJ2-2; 10 nucleotides align to TRBD2. The CDR3 here is CASSPTPAGGDTGELFF. CDR3 bases: TGTGCCAGCAGCCCCACCCCAGCGGGGGGGGACACCGGGGAGCTGTTTTTT.